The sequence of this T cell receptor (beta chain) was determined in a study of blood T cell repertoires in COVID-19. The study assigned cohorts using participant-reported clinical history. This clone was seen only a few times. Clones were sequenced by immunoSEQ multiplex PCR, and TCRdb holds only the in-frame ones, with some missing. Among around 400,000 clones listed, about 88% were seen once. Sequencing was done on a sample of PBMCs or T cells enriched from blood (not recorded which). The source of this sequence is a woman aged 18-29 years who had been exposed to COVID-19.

The CDR3 DNA is TGCAGCGTTGAATCGGGAGTTTATGGCTACACCTTC. This encodes CSVESGVYGYTF. J is TRBJ1-2 and V is TRBV29-1; no definite D call. Germline assignment: CDR1 SQVTM and CDR2 ANQGSEA. The CDR3 is 12 amino acids. Trimming removed 2 bases from V and 5 bases from J, with 9 bases in between.